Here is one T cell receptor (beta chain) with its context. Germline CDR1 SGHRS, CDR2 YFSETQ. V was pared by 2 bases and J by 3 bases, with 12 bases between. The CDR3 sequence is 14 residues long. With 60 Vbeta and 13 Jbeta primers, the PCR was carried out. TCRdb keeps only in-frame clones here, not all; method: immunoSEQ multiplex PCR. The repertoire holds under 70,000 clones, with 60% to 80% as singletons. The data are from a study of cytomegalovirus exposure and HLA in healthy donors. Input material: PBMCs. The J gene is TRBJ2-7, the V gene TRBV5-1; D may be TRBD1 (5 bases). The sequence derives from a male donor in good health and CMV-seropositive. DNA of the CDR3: TGCGCCAGCAGCTTTCAGGGTCCCGGCTACGAGCAGTACTTC. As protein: CASSFQGPGYEQYF.